The rows below give T cell receptor beta chains drawn from one sample of a study of beta chain features in type 1 diabetes. Here immunoSEQ multiplex PCR was the method, and the copy in TCRdb shows in-frame clones only, minus some. The table lists about 44,000 clones, roughly 68% of them singletons. Material for sequencing was Tregs from blood. These receptors were obtained from a woman between 18 and 29 years old with type 1 diabetes. Both conserved end residues are part of each CDR3. The D gene is left open where the match is weak. Size values are once, few and many counts, or a class for expanded clones, and some rows have none.

>TRBV11-2|TRBJ1-1|.|.
TGTGCCAGCAGCTATAGGGGTATCACTGAAGCTTTCTTT
CASSYRGITEAFF
>TRBV19|TRBJ2-7|.|TRBD1
TGTGCCAGTAGCCCTTACCCGGGACAGGGTGGTTACGAGCAGTACTTC
CASSPYPGQGGYEQYF
>TRBV7-2|TRBJ2-1|.|TRBD2
TGTGCCAGCAGCTCCGGACCGACTAGCGGGAGCTCCTACAATGAGCAGTTCTTC
CASSSGPTSGSSYNEQFF
>TRBV6-4|TRBJ1-3|few|.
TGTGCCAGCAGTGACTTGAAAACGGGGTTCTCTGGAAACACCATATATTTT
CASSDLKTGFSGNTIYF
>TRBV30|TRBJ1-6|few|.
TGTGCCTGGAGTCCGGCAGGCACAGGAAATTCACCCCTCCACTTT
CAWSPAGTGNSPLHF
>TRBV9|TRBJ1-4|.|TRBD1
TGTGCCAGCAGCGTGGGCGGACAGGGGACTAATGAAAAACTGTTTTTT
CASSVGGQGTNEKLFF
>TRBV18|TRBJ1-4|.|.
TGTGCCAGCTCACCACCGACAGCTTATAATGAAAAACTGTTTTTT
CASSPPTAYNEKLFF
>TRBV7-8|TRBJ2-7|.|TRBD2
TGTGCCAGCAGCTTTCGGGAGGGCGGCGGTTACGAGCAGTACTTC
CASSFREGGGYEQYF
>TRBV7-2|TRBJ2-1|few|.
TGTGCCAGCAGCTTGATGCGAGTTGAGCAGTTCTTC
CASSLMRVEQFF
>TRBV7-2|TRBJ2-2|.|.
TGTGCCAGCAGTATGGGGCAGGGGAGAACCGGGGAGCTGTTTTTT
CASSMGQGRTGELFF
>TRBV28|TRBJ2-7|.|.
TGTGCCAGCAGTTTAGAGTACAGGGTACGGGAGCAGTACTTC
CASSLEYRVREQYF
>TRBV7-8|TRBJ2-2|.|TRBD2
TGTGCCAGCAGCTTAGCTGTAGCGGGGGTCTACACCGGGGAGCTGTTTTTT
CASSLAVAGVYTGELFF
>TRBV6-1|TRBJ2-7|few|.
TGTGCCAGCAGAGTCATACTAGTGCCTACCTACGAGCAGTACTTC
CASRVILVPTYEQYF
>TRBV29-1|TRBJ2-7|.|.
TGCAGCGTGTGGGGGGGGCTAGGATACGAGCAGTACTTC
CSVWGGLGYEQYF
>TRBV6-5|TRBJ2-3|.|.
TGTGCCAGCGGGTGGGGAGTTAGAGATACGCAGTATTTT
CASGWGVRDTQYF
>TRBV7-3|TRBJ2-3|.|.
TGTGCCAGCAGCTTTCGCGGGGTAGATACGCAGTATTTT
CASSFRGVDTQYF
>TRBV5-1|TRBJ1-1|.|.
TGCGCCAGCAGCTTGGAGTCGCCAGGGGCCCTGAACACTGAAGCTTTCTTT
CASSLESPGALNTEAFF
>TRBV7-9|TRBJ1-2|.|.
TGTGCCAGCAGCCCCTCGGACTCCCCCTACACCTTC
CASSPSDSPYTF
>TRBV19|TRBJ2-1|few|.
TGTGCCAGTAGCGCCCGCTTCGGTGGTGAGCAGTTCTTC
CASSARFGGEQFF
>TRBV7-9|TRBJ2-7|few|TRBD1
TGTGCCAGCAGCTCCAGGTATTTGGGGACAGGTCTCGAGCAGTACTTC
CASSSRYLGTGLEQYF
>TRBV27|TRBJ2-3|.|.
TGTGCCAGCAGTCCCACAGGCACAGATACGCAGTATTTT
CASSPTGTDTQYF
>TRBV29-1|TRBJ2-7|.|.
TGCAGCGTTCGCGAATTCCGGAGCACGGGGGAGCAGTACTTC
CSVREFRSTGEQYF
>TRBV7-9|TRBJ1-1|once|TRBD1
TGTGCCAGCAGCCCTGACAGGGACGGGGCTGAAGCTTTCTTT
CASSPDRDGAEAFF
>TRBV7-9|TRBJ2-3|.|.
TGTGCCAGCAGCTCAACGAGGTGGATCACAGATACGCAGTATTTT
CASSSTRWITDTQYF
>TRBV19|TRBJ1-3|.|.
TGTGCCTGTAACCGGCGGGGGTCAGGAAACACCATATATTTT
CACNRRGSGNTIYF
>TRBV10-3|TRBJ1-6|.|TRBD1
TGTGCCATCCGAGAAGGGACAGGGGCTAACTCACCCCTCCACTTT
CAIREGTGANSPLHF
>TRBV10-2|TRBJ2-1|.|TRBD2
TGCGCCAGCAGGTATCTAGCGGGGTCCAGGAGCTCCTACAATGAGCAGTTCTTC
CASRYLAGSRSSYNEQFF
>TRBV7-2|TRBJ2-3|.|.
TGTGCCAGCAGCTTAGAGGACAGAAATACGCAGTATTTT
CASSLEDRNTQYF
>TRBV7-2|TRBJ2-3|.|TRBD2
TGTGCCAGCAGCTTACGGCCTAGCGGTAGCACAGATACGCAGTATTTT
CASSLRPSGSTDTQYF
>TRBV7-2|TRBJ1-1|few|.
TGTGCCAGCAGCTCCTACACTGAAGCTTTCTTT
CASSSYTEAFF
>TRBV29-1|TRBJ2-6|.|TRBD1
TGCAGCGTTGAAGGTTGGGACAGGGGGTACGGGGCCAACGTCCTGACTTTC
CSVEGWDRGYGANVLTF
>TRBV13|TRBJ1-1|once|.
TGTGCCAGCAGCTTAGATAGGTGGGGCAGCCAGAACACTGAAGCTTTCTTT
CASSLDRWGSQNTEAFF
>TRBV6-5|TRBJ1-1|.|.
TGTGCCAGCAGACCCCAGGGGATTCCTGAAGCTTTCTTT
CASRPQGIPEAFF
>TRBV29-1|TRBJ2-2|.|TRBD1
TGCAGCGTTGTCCGGGACAGGGGGTTTTTTGGCACCGGGGAGCTGTTTTTT
CSVVRDRGFFGTGELFF
>TRBV9|TRBJ2-7|.|TRBD2
TGTGCCAGCAGCGCGGGTTTAGGGCGGGGGTACTCCTACGAGCAGTACTTC
CASSAGLGRGYSYEQYF
>TRBV7-2|TRBJ1-2|.|.
TGTGCCAGCAGCATACAGAACTATGGCTACACCTTC
CASSIQNYGYTF
>TRBV7-2|TRBJ1-5|.|.
TGTGCCAGCAGCTTAGGAGCAGGAAATAGCAATCAGCCCCAGCATTTT
CASSLGAGNSNQPQHF
>TRBV5-1|TRBJ2-1|.|.
TGCGCCAGCAGCAGGCCAGGGGCTAATGAGCAGTTCTTC
CASSRPGANEQFF
>TRBV11-3|TRBJ1-2|.|.
TGTGCCAGCAGCTTAGGGGGATTCGGACAGTATGGTGGCTACACCTTC
CASSLGGFGQYGGYTF
>TRBV15|TRBJ2-7|.|.
TGTGCCACCAGCAGAGATGGACTCTCCGAGCAGTACTTC
CATSRDGLSEQYF
>TRBV15|TRBJ2-2|.|.
TGTGCCACCAGCAGACGCGACGGGGAGCTGTTTTTT
CATSRRDGELFF
>TRBV7-9|TRBJ2-7|.|TRBD2
TGTGCCAGCAGCCCGTCCGGGACTAGCGGCTCCTACGAGCAGTACTTC
CASSPSGTSGSYEQYF
>TRBV7-2|TRBJ2-3|.|TRBD2
TGTGCCAGCAGCTTAGGTAGCGGGGGTACCTCCGCGTATTTT
CASSLGSGGTSAYF
>TRBV18|TRBJ2-3|.|.
TGTGCCAGCTCACTTTGGGAGATCACAGATACGCAGTATTTT
CASSLWEITDTQYF
>TRBV18|TRBJ1-5|.|.
TGTGCCAGCTCAACAACAGGGAGAGGACAGCCCCAGCATTTT
CASSTTGRGQPQHF
>TRBV18|TRBJ1-5|.|TRBD1
TGTGCCAGCTCACCAGCCGGGACAGACAATCAGCCCCAGCATTTT
CASSPAGTDNQPQHF
>TRBV5-5|TRBJ2-5|.|.
TGTGCCAGCAGCTTGGAATACCCGCGGCCGTACCAAGAGACCCAGTACTTC
CASSLEYPRPYQETQYF
>TRBV28|TRBJ1-1|.|.
TGTGCCAGCAGTTTGAGCCCGGGGGGAGGGAACACTGAGGCTTTCTTT
CASSLSPGGGNTEAFF
>TRBV7-2|TRBJ2-7|.|.
TGTGCCAGCAGCTTTAGGGGGAAATTCTACGAGCAGTACTTC
CASSFRGKFYEQYF
>TRBV4-2|TRBJ2-2|few|.
TGTGCCAGCAGCCAGCAGGGAGGCCCCGGGGAGCTGTTTTTT
CASSQQGGPGELFF
>TRBV18|TRBJ1-5|.|.
TGTGCCAGCACTAGAGCGGTTGGATCGGCGGGCAATCAGCCCCAGCATTTT
CASTRAVGSAGNQPQHF
>TRBV27|TRBJ1-6|few|.
TGTGCCAGCAGTTTATCCGTAGCCACAAATTCACCCCTCCACTTT
CASSLSVATNSPLHF
>TRBV7-2|TRBJ2-3|.|TRBD2
TGTGCCAGCAGCTTAAGCGGGGGGGTCCGATATTTT
CASSLSGGVRYF
>TRBV25-1|TRBJ2-7|.|TRBD1
TGTGCCAGCAGTGAGGCCGGGACAGGGTACTCCTACGAGCAGTACTTC
CASSEAGTGYSYEQYF
>TRBV7-2|TRBJ2-7|few|.
TGTGCCAGCAGCCCCCTTTGGGGGGGCGACTACGAGCAGTACTTC
CASSPLWGGDYEQYF
>TRBV18|TRBJ1-1|.|TRBD1
TGTGCCAGCTCACCCCAGGGGGACACTGAAGCTTTCTTT
CASSPQGDTEAFF
>TRBV7-9|TRBJ1-1|.|.
TGTGCCAGCAGCCCTGACAGAATGAACACTGAAGCTTTCTTT
CASSPDRMNTEAFF
>TRBV18|TRBJ1-6|.|.
TGTGCCAGCTCAGCGGGAGTCTCCTATAATTCACCCCTCCACTTT
CASSAGVSYNSPLHF
>TRBV20-1|TRBJ1-1|.|.
TGCAGTGCTAGCCGGGAGACTGAAGCTTTCTTT
CSASRETEAFF